This TCR beta chain emerged from a study of cytomegalovirus exposure and HLA in healthy donors. Trimming pared 5 bases from V and 5 bases from J, leaving 18 bases between. CDR1 and CDR2 (germline): SGHTA, FQGTGA. The CDR3 is 15 residues long. Findings of the study overall: CMV serostatus was the only recorded immune exposure for donors.

Primers: 60 Vbeta forward and 13 Jbeta reverse. Authors' methods: Unique TCR beta chains totaled some 78 million in a later count, with some 10 million of them shared. TCRdb keeps only in-frame clones here, not all; method: immunoSEQ multiplex PCR. V, J and clone size reflect that table, while D and trimming were determined from the DNA. The repertoire holds under 200,000 clones, with 60% to 80% as singletons. This clone occurred a few times. Its matching antigen is unknown. The TCR sequence derives from a man in his fifties in good health and CMV-seropositive. J is TRBJ1-1 and V is TRBV7-3, with D hard to call. The sequenced material came from PBMCs. In nucleotides, the CDR3 is TGTGCCAGCAGCCCTGGCGAGTGGGAGGGTACTGAAGCTTTCTTT. Encoded protein: CASSPGEWEGTEAFF.